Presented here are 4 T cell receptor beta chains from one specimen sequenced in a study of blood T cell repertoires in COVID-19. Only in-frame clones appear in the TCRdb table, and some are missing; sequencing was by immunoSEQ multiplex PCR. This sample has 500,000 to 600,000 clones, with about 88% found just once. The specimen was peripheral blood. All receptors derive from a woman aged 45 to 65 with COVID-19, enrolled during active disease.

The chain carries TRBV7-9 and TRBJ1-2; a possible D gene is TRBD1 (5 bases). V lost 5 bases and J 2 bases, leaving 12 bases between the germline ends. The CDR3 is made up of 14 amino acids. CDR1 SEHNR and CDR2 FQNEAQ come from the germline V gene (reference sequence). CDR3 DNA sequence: TGTGCCAGCAGCCTGCAAGGGGAAAACTATGGCTACACCTTC. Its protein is CASSLQGENYGYTF.

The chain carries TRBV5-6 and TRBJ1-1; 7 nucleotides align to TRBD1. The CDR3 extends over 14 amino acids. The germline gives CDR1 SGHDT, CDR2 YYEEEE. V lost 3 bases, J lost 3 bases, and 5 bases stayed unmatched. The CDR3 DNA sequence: TGTGCCAGCAGCTATACTACAGGGGACACTGAAGCTTTCTTT. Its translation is CASSYTTGDTEAFF.

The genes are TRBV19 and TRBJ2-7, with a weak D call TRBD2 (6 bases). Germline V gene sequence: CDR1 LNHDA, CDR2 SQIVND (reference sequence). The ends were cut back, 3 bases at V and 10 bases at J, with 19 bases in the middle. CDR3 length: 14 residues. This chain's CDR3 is CASSMGRGGARQYF. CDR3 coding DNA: TGTGCCAGTAGTATGGGCCGGGGAGGAGCGCGCCAGTACTTC. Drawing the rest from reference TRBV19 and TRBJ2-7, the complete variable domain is DGGITQSPKYLFRKEGQNVTLSCEQNLNHDAMYWYRQDPGQGLRLIYYSQIVNDFQKGDIAEGYSVSREKKESFPLTVTSAQKNPTAFYLCASSMGRGGARQYFGPGTRLTVT.

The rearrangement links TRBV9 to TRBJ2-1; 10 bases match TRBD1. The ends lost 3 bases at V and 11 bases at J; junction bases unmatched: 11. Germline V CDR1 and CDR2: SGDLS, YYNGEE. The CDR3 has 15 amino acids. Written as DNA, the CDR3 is TGTGCCAGCAGCGACACCGGGACAGGGGCCCGACAGCAGTTCTTC. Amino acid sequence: CASSDTGTGARQQFF.